What follows are 5 T cell receptor beta chains derived from one specimen sequenced in a study of T-cell reconstitution after alpha-beta-depleted transplantation in children. Library preparation (for TCRbeta) was performed with unique molecular identifiers. MiXCR, applied by TCRdb to the PCR reads, yields one record per CDR3 protein. The sample records approximately 640,000 distinct CDR3 sequences, roughly 15% being singletons. This specimen consisted of PBMCs from the stem cell graft donor, obtained from the stem cell graft. The receptors here all came from a human donor who donated a stem cell graft to a child with acute myeloid leukemia.

This clonotype appeared many times. The chain combines TRBV29-1 with TRBJ2-2, with a possible D match to TRBD2 (5 bases). V lost 4 bases and J lost 5, with 11 bases in between. The CDR3 totals 13 residues. Germline CDR1 reads SQVTM; CDR2 reads ANQGSEA. The CDR3 loop is CSVGYGDTGELFF. CDR3 DNA sequence: TGCAGCGTTGGGTACGGGGATACCGGGGAGCTGTTTTTT.

This clonotype appeared many times. The chain links TRBV20-1 to TRBJ2-1; 7 nucleotides match TRBD1. The CDR3 has 15 residues. CDR1 and CDR2 (germline): DFQATT, SNEGSKA (reference sequence). V was clipped by 0 bases and J by 3 bases; unmatched bases: 5. CDR3 bases: TGCAGTGCTAGAGATCGGAGACAGGGCTACAATGAGCAGTTCTTC. It translates to CSARDRRQGYNEQFF.

This chain connects TRBV12-3 or TRBV12-4 to TRBJ2-3; 9 positions agree with TRBD2. The CDR3 runs to 15 residues. V lost 5 bases and J lost 0; bases outside the gene matches: 3. CDR3 nucleotide sequence: TGTGCCAGCAGTCGACTAGCGGAGAGCACAGATACGCAGTATTTT. Translated, it gives CASSRLAESTDTQYF.

This clonotype was seen ten or more times. The chain links TRBV20-1 to TRBJ2-7; TRBD1 agrees at 9 bases. The V gene end was trimmed by 5 bases and the J gene end by 3 bases; junction bases not matched to a gene: 8. This CDR3 contains 14 residues. Germline V gives CDR1 DFQATT, CDR2 SNEGSKA (reference sequence). The CDR3 sequence: CSAGPGQGHYEQYF. The CDR3 DNA follows: TGCAGTGCTGGACCGGGACAGGGCCACTACGAGCAGTACTTC.

The sample holds a few counts of this clonotype. The chain couples TRBV5-1 to TRBJ2-3, with D perhaps assigned TRBD1 or TRBD2 (5 bases each). Germline CDR1 and CDR2: SGHRS and YFSETQ. The CDR3 covers 13 residues. Trimming shortened V by 7 bases and J by 2 bases, and 11 bases separated the two germline ends. DNA of the CDR3: TGCGCCAGCGGGGACGGTACCACAGATACGCAGTATTTT. It is translated as CASGDGTTDTQYF. Supplemented by reference TRBV5-1 and TRBJ2-3, the full variable domain reads KAGVTQTPRYLIKTRGQQVTLSCSPISGHRSVSWYQQTPGQGLQFLFEYFSETQRNKGNFPGRFSGRQFSNSRSEMNVSTLELGDSALYLCASGDGTTDTQYFGPGTRLTVL.